This T cell receptor (beta chain) was recovered during a study of regulatory T cells in long-lasting Graves disease. The time point denotes: newly diagnosed GD, antithyroid drugs for less than 3 months. Extracted RNA from PBMCs served as the source of the TCR library. Arm-PCR of CDR3 regions with iRepertoire HTBI primers generated TCR beta libraries. A single record per CDR3 protein comes from TCRdb applying MiXCR to the multiplex PCR reads. The table records around 500,000 distinct CDR3 sequences, about 12% of them present only once. This clonotype was seen ten or more times. The germline V and J ends were trimmed by 3 bases and 7 bases, with 10 bases remaining between them. The germline gives CDR1 MNHEY, CDR2 SMNVEV (reference sequence). The CDR3 is made up of 13 amino acids. The data also belong to a second study, concerning T cells in Graves' hyperthyroidism and ophthalmopathy.

This sequence was found in a woman in her thirties with Graves disease. The chain links TRBV27 to TRBJ2-1; weak D call: TRBD2 (6 bases). Sequences were derived from peripheral blood mononuclear cells (PBMCs), sampled at new diagnosis, from a patient treated with antithyroid drugs. The CDR3 spells CASSFTGGNEQFF. The DNA for the CDR3 is TGTGCCAGCAGTTTTACAGGAGGGAATGAGCAGTTCTTC.